This is a list of T cell receptor beta chains from one sample in a study of vaccination effects on CD4 cells after COVID-19. TCRdb's copy holds only in-frame clones and misses some; the assay was immunoSEQ multiplex PCR. The table lists approximately 30,000 clones, 83% of them singletons. No antigen has been assigned to these receptors. The source material was CD4+ T cells from PBMCs cultured with HCoV-NL63 spike peptides, sampled after COVID-19 vaccination. The receptors come from a human donor who received a COVID-19 vaccine. Some clones in this sample may be carry-over from other donors' samples. CDR3s leave out the opening cysteine and the closing phenylalanine or tryptophan. The listing skips clone size in some rows; elsewhere it reads once, few, many or a size class.

>TRBV21-1|-|TRBJ1-3
ASSKAGLTGGKANTIY
>TRBV15|-|TRBJ1-1
ATSRGGGATEAF
>TRBV7-2|-|TRBJ1-2
ASSARQGARGYT
>TRBV7-3|few|TRBJ2-3
ASSLAPSTDTQY
>TRBV2|-|TRBJ1-1
ASSEWGTGGGEAF
>TRBV18|-|TRBJ2-2
ASSPVSRGATGELF
>TRBV5-4|-|TRBJ2-1
ASSFDGSSPYNEQF
>TRBV29-1|once|TRBJ1-1
SVAGDMNTEAF
>TRBV30|-|TRBJ1-1
AWSRDRNTEAF
>TRBV12-5|-|TRBJ2-5
ASGGGREGMGETQY
>TRBV6-6|-|TRBJ1-5
ASIIDGQGNQPQH
>TRBV5-6|once|TRBJ2-3
ASSAGPSATDTQY
>TRBV6-4|-|TRBJ1-2
ARTSRVQGHPNYGYT
>TRBV9|-|TRBJ2-3
ASSWDPAKDTQY
>TRBV24-1|-|TRBJ1-4
ATSDGQSFGEKLF
>TRBV5-1|-|TRBJ1-6
ASSLEAGLNSPLH
>TRBV5-1|once|TRBJ2-1
ASSLRSRTQQANEQF
>TRBV6-5|-|TRBJ1-4
ASMRQGRVKLF
>TRBV7-2|-|TRBJ2-2
ASSLGGYNTGELF
>TRBV6-4|once|TRBJ1-2
ASSSTGTHPGYT
>TRBV15|-|TRBJ2-5
ATSSGTTGRETQY
>TRBV30|few|TRBJ1-1
AWSKGPWGNTEAF
>TRBV7-8|-|TRBJ2-2
ASSLARRAFTGELF
>TRBV28|-|TRBJ1-6
ASSLIGTGTKPLH
>TRBV7-3|-|TRBJ1-1
ASSGQKNTEAF
>TRBV7-2|once|TRBJ2-1
ASSLEQLNEQF
>TRBV18|-|TRBJ1-2
ASSPGQGVSGYT
>TRBV7-9|once|TRBJ2-5
ASGEETQY
>TRBV7-3|-|TRBJ2-5
ASSRDGEETQY
>TRBV30|once|TRBJ1-3
AWSGGDGGFSGNTIY
>TRBV6-5|-|TRBJ1-5
ASRKDRVSNQPQH
>TRBV18|-|TRBJ1-4
ASSLGQGEKLF
>TRBV3-1/TRBV3-2|-|TRBJ2-6
ASSPRDRSSGANVLT
>TRBV4-1|-|TRBJ1-4
ASSQDLLDAATNEKLF
>TRBV24-1|-|TRBJ1-2
ATSGGLGASGYT
>TRBV7-8|-|TRBJ2-1
ASSSNRANEQF
>TRBV5-1|-|TRBJ1-1
ASSSRTGANTEAF
>TRBV11-1|few|TRBJ1-1
ASSSPGQGGGAEAF
>TRBV5-1|-|TRBJ1-2
ASRSRSVYGYT
>TRBV11-2|-|TRBJ1-4
ASSLVSGLSEKLF
>TRBV5-1|-|TRBJ1-4
ASSFWGSNEKLF
>TRBV6-5|-|TRBJ2-3
ASSPAGGQSDTQY
>TRBV19|-|TRBJ1-3
ASSIVGRLSGNTIY
>TRBV5-8|-|TRBJ1-2
ASSLVLAQGYT
>TRBV6-2/TRBV6-3|-|TRBJ1-2
ASSYSGTGGISNYGYT
>TRBV19|-|TRBJ1-3
ASSPFSGPSGNTIY
>TRBV7-8|-|TRBJ2-2
ASSLMGLAGGNTGELF
>TRBV5-5|-|TRBJ2-2
ASSPGTSAGELF
>TRBV2|-|TRBJ1-5
ASRESSNQPQH